This T cell receptor (beta chain) was found in a study of T cell changes during pregnancy in multiple sclerosis. The germline V gene encodes CDR1 MNHEY and CDR2 SMNVEV (reference sequence). V lost 2 bases to trimming and J lost 1 base; unmatched junction nucleotides: 12. This CDR3 spans 19 amino acids. Method: immunoSEQ multiplex PCR; TCRdb's copy keeps in-frame clones and lacks some. The sample has about 59,000 clones; roughly 94% are singletons. The origin of this receptor is a female donor with multiple sclerosis, enrolled in a pregnancy study. The material was CD8+ T cells from peripheral blood mononuclear cells, obtained after pregnancy. J is TRBJ2-3 and V is TRBV27, with 10 bases identical to TRBD2. Here the CDR3 DNA reads TGTGCCAGCAGTTTAGGCCCCCCTTTTAGCGGGAGGCGCACAGATACGCAGTATTTT. This gives the protein CASSLGPPFSGRRTDTQYF.